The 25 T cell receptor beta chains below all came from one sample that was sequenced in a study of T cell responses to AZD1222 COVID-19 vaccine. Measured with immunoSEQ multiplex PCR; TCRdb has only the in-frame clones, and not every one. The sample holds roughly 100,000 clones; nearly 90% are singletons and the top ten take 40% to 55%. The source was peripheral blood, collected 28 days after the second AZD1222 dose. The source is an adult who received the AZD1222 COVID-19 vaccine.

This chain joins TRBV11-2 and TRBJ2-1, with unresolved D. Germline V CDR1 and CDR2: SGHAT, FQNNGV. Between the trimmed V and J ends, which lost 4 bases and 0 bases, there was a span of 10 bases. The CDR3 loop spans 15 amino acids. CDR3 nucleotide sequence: TGTGCCAGCAGCTCCACAGTCCGCTCCTACAATGAGCAGTTCTTC. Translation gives CASSSTVRSYNEQFF.

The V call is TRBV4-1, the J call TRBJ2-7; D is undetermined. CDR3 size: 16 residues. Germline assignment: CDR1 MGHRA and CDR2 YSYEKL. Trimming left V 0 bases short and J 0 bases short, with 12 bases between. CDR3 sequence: CASSQDPVFSSYEQYF. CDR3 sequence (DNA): TGCGCCAGCAGCCAAGATCCGGTCTTCAGCTCCTACGAGCAGTACTTC.

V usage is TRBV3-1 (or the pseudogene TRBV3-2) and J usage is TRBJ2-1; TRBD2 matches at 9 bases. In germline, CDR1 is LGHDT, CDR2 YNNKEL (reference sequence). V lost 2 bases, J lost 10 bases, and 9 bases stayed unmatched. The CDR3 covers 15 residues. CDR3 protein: CASSQQLAGDLEQFF. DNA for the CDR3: TGTGCCAGCAGCCAACAACTAGCGGGTGACCTGGAGCAGTTCTTC.

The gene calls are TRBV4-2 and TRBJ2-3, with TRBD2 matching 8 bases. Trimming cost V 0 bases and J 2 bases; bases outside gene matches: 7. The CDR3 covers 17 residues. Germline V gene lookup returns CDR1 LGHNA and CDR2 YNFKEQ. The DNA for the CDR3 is TGTGCCAGCAGCCAAGACTACATAGCGGGGTTCACAGATACGCAGTATTTT. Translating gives CASSQDYIAGFTDTQYF.

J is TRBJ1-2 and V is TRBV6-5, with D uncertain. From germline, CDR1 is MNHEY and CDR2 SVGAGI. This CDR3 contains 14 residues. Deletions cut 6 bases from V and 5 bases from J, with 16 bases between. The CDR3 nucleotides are TGTGCCAGCAGACAACCGGCGGTTACGTATGGCTACACCTTC. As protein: CASRQPAVTYGYTF.

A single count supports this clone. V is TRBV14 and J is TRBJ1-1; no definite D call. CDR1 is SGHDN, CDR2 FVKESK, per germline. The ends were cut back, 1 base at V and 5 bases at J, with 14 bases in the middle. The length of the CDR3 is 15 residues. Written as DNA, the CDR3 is TGTGCCAGCAGCCAAGTGGGCAGGAGGAGGACTGAAGCTTTCTTT. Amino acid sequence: CASSQVGRRRTEAFF.

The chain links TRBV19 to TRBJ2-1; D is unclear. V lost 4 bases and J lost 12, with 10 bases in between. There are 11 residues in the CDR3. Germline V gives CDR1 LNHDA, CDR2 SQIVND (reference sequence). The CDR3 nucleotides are TGTGCCAGTAGTAGAGGTGAAAGGCAGTTCTTC. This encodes CASSRGERQFF. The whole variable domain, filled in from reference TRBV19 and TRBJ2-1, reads DGGITQSPKYLFRKEGQNVTLSCEQNLNHDAMYWYRQDPGQGLRLIYYSQIVNDFQKGDIAEGYSVSREKKESFPLTVTSAQKNPTAFYLCASSRGERQFFGPGTRLTVL.

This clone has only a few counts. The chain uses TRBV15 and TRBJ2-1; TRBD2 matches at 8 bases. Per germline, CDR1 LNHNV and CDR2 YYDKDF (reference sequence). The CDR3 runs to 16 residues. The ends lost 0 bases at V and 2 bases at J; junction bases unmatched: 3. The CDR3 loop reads CATSREQAGAYNEQFF. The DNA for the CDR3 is TGTGCCACCAGCAGAGAACAAGCGGGGGCCTACAATGAGCAGTTCTTC.

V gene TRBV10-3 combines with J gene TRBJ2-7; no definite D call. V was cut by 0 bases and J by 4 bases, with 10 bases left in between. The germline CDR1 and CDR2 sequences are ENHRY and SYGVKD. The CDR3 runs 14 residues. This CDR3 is CAISESQGAYEQYF. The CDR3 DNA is TGTGCCATCAGTGAGTCACAAGGTGCTTACGAGCAGTACTTC.

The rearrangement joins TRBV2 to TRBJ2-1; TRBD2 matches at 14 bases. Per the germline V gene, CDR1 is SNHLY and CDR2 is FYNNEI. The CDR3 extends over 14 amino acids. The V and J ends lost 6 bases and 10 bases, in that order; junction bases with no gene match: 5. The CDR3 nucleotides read TGTGCCAGCAGACCGGGACTAGCGGGAGACGAGCAGTTCTTC. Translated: CASRPGLAGDEQFF.

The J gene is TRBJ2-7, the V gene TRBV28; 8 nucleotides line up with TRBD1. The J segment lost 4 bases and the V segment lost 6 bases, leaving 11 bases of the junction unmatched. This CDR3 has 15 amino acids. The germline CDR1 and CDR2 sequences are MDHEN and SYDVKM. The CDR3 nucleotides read TGTGCCAGCAGCCCGCATAGGACAGGGATGTACGAGCAGTACTTC. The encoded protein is CASSPHRTGMYEQYF.

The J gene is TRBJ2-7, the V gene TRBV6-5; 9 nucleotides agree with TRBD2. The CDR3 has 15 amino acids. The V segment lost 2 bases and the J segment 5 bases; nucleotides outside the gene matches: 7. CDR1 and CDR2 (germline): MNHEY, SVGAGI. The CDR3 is CASSYDGTSPNEQYF. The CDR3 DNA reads TGTGCCAGCAGTTACGATGGGACTAGCCCCAACGAGCAGTACTTC.

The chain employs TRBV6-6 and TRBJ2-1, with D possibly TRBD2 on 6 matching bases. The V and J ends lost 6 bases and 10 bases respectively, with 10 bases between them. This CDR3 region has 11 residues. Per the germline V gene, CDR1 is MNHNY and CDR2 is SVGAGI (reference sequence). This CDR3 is CASSDAGEQFF. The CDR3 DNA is TGTGCCAGCAGCGACGCGGGGGAGCAGTTCTTC.

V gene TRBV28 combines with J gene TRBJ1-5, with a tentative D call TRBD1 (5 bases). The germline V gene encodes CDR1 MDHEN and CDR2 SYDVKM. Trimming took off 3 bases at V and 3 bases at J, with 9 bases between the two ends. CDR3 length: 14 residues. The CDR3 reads CASSLARDNQPQHF. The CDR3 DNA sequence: TGTGCCAGCAGTTTGGCCAGGGACAATCAGCCCCAGCATTTT.

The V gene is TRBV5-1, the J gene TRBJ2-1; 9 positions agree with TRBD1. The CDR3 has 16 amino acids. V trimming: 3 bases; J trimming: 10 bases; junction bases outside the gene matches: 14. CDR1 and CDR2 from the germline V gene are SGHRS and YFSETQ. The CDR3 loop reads CASSSPQRQGGKEQFF. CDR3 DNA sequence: TGCGCCAGCAGCTCGCCCCAGAGACAGGGGGGCAAGGAGCAGTTCTTC.

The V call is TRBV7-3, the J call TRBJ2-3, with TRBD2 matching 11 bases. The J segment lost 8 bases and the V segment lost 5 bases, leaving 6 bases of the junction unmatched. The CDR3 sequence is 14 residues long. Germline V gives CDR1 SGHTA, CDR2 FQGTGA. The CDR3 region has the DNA TGTGCCAGCAGCCCCGGGACTAGCGGATCTACGCAGTATTTT. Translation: CASSPGTSGSTQYF.

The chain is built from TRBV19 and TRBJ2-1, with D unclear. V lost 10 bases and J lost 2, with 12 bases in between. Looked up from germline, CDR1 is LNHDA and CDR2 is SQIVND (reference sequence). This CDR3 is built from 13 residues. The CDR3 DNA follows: TGTGCCACCGAAGGTCTAACCTACAATGAGCAGTTCTTC. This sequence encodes CATEGLTYNEQFF.

CDR3: CASSRTRLTDTQYF. The CDR3 bases are TGTGCCAGCAGTCGGACTCGACTCACAGATACGCAGTATTTT. The V gene is TRBV6-5, the J gene TRBJ2-3, with a possible D match to TRBD2 (5 bases). The V and J ends lost 5 bases and 2 bases respectively, with 11 bases between them. CDR3 length: 14 residues. The germline gives CDR1 MNHEY, CDR2 SVGAGI.

CDR3 sequence reads: CAWSARQGHGYTF. CDR3 in DNA: TGTGCCTGGAGTGCCCGACAGGGCCATGGCTACACCTTC. The chain carries TRBV30 and TRBJ1-2, with TRBD1 matching 7 bases. The V gene end was trimmed by 1 base and the J gene end by 6 bases; junction bases not matched to a gene: 5. The CDR3 has 13 residues. The V gene's germline CDR1 is GTSNPN and CDR2 SVGIG (reference sequence).

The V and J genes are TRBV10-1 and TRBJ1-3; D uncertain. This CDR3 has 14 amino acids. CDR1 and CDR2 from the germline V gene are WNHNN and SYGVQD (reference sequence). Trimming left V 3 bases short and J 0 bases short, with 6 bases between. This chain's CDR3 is CASSDRLSGNTIYF. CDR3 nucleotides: TGCGCCAGCAGTGACCGCCTCTCTGGAAACACCATATATTTT.

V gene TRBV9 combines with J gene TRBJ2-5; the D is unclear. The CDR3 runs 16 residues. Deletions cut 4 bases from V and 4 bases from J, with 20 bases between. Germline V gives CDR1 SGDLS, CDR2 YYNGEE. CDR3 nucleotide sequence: TGTGCCAGCAGCCCGACCCCCGGATTAGACGGAGAGACCCAGTACTTC. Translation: CASSPTPGLDGETQYF.

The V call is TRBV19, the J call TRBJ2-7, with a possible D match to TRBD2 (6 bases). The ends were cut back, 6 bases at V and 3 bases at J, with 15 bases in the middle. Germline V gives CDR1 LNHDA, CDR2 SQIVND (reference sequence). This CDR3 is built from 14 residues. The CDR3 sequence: CASSGGLPYYEQYF. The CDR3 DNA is TGTGCCAGTAGCGGGGGACTCCCTTACTACGAGCAGTACTTC.

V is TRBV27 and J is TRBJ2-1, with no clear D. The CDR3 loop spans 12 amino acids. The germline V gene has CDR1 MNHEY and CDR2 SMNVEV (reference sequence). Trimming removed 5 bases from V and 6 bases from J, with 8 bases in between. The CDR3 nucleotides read TGTGCCAGCAGTCTTCTGGGCAATGAGCAGTTCTTC. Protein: CASSLLGNEQFF.

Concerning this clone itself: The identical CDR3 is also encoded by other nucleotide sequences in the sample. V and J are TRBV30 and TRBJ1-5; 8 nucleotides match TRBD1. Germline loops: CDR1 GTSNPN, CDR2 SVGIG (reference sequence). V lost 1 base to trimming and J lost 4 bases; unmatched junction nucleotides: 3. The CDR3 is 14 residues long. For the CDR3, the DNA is TGTGCCTGGAGTGGCACAGGGGGAAATCAGCCCCAGCATTTT. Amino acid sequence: CAWSGTGGNQPQHF.

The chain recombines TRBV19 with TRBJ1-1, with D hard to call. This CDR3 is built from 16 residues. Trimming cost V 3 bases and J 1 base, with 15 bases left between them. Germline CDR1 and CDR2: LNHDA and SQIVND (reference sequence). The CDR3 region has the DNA TGTGCCAGTAGTATGCCGCTAGGACGGGGGAACACTGAAGCTTTCTTT. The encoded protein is CASSMPLGRGNTEAFF.